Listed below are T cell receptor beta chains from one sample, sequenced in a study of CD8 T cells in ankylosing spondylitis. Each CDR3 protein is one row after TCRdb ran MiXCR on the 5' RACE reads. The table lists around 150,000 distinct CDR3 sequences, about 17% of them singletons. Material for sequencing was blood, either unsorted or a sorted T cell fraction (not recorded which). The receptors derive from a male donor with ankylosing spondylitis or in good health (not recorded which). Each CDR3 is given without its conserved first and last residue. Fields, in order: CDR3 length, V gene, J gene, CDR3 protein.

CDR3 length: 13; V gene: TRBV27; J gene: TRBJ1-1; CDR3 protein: ASSRPGTGRTEAF
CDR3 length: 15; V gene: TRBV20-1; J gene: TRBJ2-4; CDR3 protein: SARWAGVRVAKNIQY
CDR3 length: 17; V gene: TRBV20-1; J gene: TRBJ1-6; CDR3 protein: CARDLAGTGSSYNSPLH
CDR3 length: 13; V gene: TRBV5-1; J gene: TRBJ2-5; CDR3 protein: ASSFLGQGQETQY
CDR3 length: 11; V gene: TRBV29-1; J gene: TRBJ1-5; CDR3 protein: SVLSDSNQPQH
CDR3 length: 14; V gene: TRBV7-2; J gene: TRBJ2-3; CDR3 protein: ASSFERAASTDTQY
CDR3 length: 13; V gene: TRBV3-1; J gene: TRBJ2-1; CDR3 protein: ASSPGTSGANEQF
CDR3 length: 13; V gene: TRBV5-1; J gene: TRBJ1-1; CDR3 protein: ASTASGTGNTEAF
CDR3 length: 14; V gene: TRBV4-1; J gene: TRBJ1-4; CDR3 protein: ASSQTPGTGDEKLF
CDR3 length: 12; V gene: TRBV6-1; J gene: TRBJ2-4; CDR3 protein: ASSEGGAKNIQY
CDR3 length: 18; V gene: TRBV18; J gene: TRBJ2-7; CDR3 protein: ASSPYTGNHASGGSYEQY
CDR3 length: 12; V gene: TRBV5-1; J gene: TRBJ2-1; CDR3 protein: ASSLGGGYNEQF
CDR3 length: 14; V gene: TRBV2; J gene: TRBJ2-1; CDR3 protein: ASRGLAVSSYNEQF
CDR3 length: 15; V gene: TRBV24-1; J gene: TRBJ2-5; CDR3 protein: ATSDSGTARVEETQY
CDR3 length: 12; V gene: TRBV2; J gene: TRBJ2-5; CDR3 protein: ASSEEGYQETQY
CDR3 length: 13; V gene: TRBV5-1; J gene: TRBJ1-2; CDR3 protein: ASSLEQGVSYGYT
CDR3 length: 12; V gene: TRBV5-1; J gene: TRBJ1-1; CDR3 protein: ASEPGLRNTEAF
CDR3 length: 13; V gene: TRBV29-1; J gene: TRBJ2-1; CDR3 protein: SAGLAGGHSNEQF
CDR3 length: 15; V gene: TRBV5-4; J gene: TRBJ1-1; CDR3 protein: ASSPRQGISSVSEAF
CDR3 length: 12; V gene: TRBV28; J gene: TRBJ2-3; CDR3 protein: ASSTTGVGDTQY
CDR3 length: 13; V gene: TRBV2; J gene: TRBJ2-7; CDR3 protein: ASSPPRTSHDEQY
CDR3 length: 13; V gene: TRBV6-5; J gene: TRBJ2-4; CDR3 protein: ASSYSRQAKNIQY
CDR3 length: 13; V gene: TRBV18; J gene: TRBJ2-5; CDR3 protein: ASSPQSTPQETQY
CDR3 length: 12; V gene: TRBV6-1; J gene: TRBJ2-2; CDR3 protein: ASMRDYNTGELF
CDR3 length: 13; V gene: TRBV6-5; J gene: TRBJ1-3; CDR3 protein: ASSYVGGGGNTIY
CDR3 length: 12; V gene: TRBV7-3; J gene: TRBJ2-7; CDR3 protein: ASRAHSSSYEQY
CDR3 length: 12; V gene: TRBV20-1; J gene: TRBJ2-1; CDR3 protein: SAGTSGSYNEQF
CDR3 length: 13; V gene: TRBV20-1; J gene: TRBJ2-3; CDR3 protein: SASGIDRDRAPQY